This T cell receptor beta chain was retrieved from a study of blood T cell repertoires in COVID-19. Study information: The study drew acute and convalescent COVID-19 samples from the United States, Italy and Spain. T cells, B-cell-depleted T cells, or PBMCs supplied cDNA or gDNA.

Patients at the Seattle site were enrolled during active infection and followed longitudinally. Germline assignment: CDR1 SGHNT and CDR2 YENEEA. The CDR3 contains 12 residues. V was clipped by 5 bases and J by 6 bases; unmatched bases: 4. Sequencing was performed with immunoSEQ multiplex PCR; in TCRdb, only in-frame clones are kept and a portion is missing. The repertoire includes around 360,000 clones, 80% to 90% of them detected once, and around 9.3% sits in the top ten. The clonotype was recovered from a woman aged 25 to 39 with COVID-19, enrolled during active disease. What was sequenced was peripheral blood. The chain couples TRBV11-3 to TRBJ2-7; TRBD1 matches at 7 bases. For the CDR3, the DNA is TGTGCCAGCAGCAACAGGGGTCGCGAGCAGTACTTC. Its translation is CASSNRGREQYF. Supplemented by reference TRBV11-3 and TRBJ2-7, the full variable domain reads EAGVVQSPRYKIIEKKQPVAFWCNPISGHNTLYWYLQNLGQGPELLIRYENEEAVDDSQLPKDRFSAERLKGVDSTLKIQPAELGDSAVYLCASSNRGREQYFGPGTRLTVT.